The 32 T cell receptor beta chains below all came from one sample that was sequenced in a study of blood T cell repertoires in COVID-19. Profiling relied on immunoSEQ multiplex PCR, and the TCRdb table lists in-frame clones only, not all of them. The sample comprises under 400,000 clones, 88% of which are singletons, and 0.95% to 1.1% rests with the top ten. Sequencing input: PBMCs or T cells enriched from blood (not recorded which). The receptors originated from a woman in her thirties who had been exposed to COVID-19.

This chain uses TRBV19 with TRBJ2-1, with 11 bases fitting TRBD2. J was trimmed by 4 bases and V by 6 bases; bases with no gene match: 5. There are 15 residues in the CDR3. Germline loops: CDR1 LNHDA, CDR2 SQIVND (reference sequence). The CDR3 region is CASRKLAGVYNEQFF. CDR3 DNA: TGTGCCAGTAGAAAACTAGCGGGAGTTTACAATGAGCAGTTCTTC.

The V gene is TRBV7-6, the J gene TRBJ1-1, with TRBD1 as a possible D gene (6 bases). V shed 5 bases and J shed 1 base, with 17 bases lying between them. The CDR3 loop spans 16 amino acids. Per the germline V gene, CDR1 is SGHVS and CDR2 is FNYEAQ. In nucleotides, the CDR3 is TGTGCCAGCAGCATCACTTCACCGGGACAGAACACTGAAGCTTTCTTT. It specifies CASSITSPGQNTEAFF. Together with reference TRBV7-6 and TRBJ1-1, the CDR3 gives the full variable domain: GAGVSQSPRYKVTKRGQDVALRCDPISGHVSLYWYRQALGQGPEFLTYFNYEAQQDKSGLPNDRFSAERPEGSISTLTIQRTEQRDSAMYRCASSITSPGQNTEAFFGQGTRLTVV.

J is TRBJ2-7 and V is TRBV11-3, with a possible D match to TRBD1 (5 bases). With 0 bases removed from V and 3 bases from J, the gap between germline ends came to 12 bases. The germline gives CDR1 SGHNT, CDR2 YENEEA. The CDR3 runs 15 residues. In DNA form, the CDR3 reads TGTGCCAGCAGCTTAGATCAGGGCTCCCACTACGAGCAGTACTTC. Amino acid sequence: CASSLDQGSHYEQYF.

The chain links TRBV7-3 to TRBJ1-2, with 11 bases matching TRBD1. The CDR3 loop spans 15 amino acids. Germline CDR1 SGHTA, CDR2 FQGTGA. J lost 8 bases, V lost 5 bases, and 10 bases had no gene match. CDR3 DNA sequence: TGTGCCAGCAGCCCCAACTCGGACAGGGGGCAAGGCTACACCTTC. This sequence encodes CASSPNSDRGQGYTF.

The chain carries TRBV2 and TRBJ2-3; TRBD2 is a possible D gene (5 bases). Trimming took off 2 bases at V and 1 base at J, with 10 bases between the two ends. Per the germline V gene, CDR1 is SNHLY and CDR2 is FYNNEI. This CDR3 has 15 residues. CDR3 sequence: CASSESGIGTDTQYF. In nucleotides, the CDR3 is TGTGCCAGCAGTGAATCCGGGATTGGCACAGATACGCAGTATTTT.

Only one count was recorded for this clone. V and J are TRBV29-1 and TRBJ1-3; D is undetermined. From germline, CDR1 is SQVTM and CDR2 ANQGSEA. The length of the CDR3 is 11 residues. Trimming pared 5 bases from V and 4 bases from J, leaving 6 bases between. CDR3 in amino acids: CSVLLGNTIYF. The CDR3 nucleotides read TGCAGCGTTCTCCTCGGAAACACCATATATTTT.

The J gene is TRBJ1-1, the V gene TRBV9, with 10 bases identical to TRBD1. The CDR3 is made up of 17 amino acids. V lost 0 bases to trimming and J lost 1 base; unmatched junction nucleotides: 6. Germline lookup yields CDR1 SGDLS and CDR2 YYNGEE. CDR3 coding DNA: TGTGCCAGCAGCGTAGCCGGGACAGGGGCATCGAACACTGAAGCTTTCTTT. It translates to CASSVAGTGASNTEAFF. Full variable domain (missing parts from reference TRBV9 and TRBJ1-1): DSGVTQTPKHLITATGQRVTLRCSPRSGDLSVYWYQQSLDQGLQFLIQYYNGEERAKGNILERFSAQQFPDLHSELNLSSLELGDSALYFCASSVAGTGASNTEAFFGQGTRLTVV.

This clone was seen a few times. This chain links TRBV3-1 (or the pseudogene TRBV3-2) with TRBJ1-4, with a weak D call TRBD1 (6 bases). The germline gives CDR1 LGHDT, CDR2 YNNKEL (reference sequence). This CDR3 contains 15 residues. V was shortened by 1 base and J by 3 bases, with 9 bases between the two germline ends. CDR3 sequence: CASSQGPGANEKLFF. The DNA of the CDR3 is TGTGCCAGCAGCCAAGGACCAGGGGCTAATGAAAAACTGTTTTTT.

This clone was picked up a small number of times. The chain links TRBV11-2 to TRBJ2-5; no reliable D call. The CDR3 is made up of 15 amino acids. Trimming left V 1 base short and J 2 bases short, with 11 bases between. From germline, CDR1 is SGHAT and CDR2 FQNNGV. The CDR3 DNA is TGTGCCAGCAGCTTAGTCCCCCGCGGTCAAGAGACCCAGTACTTC. Encoded protein: CASSLVPRGQETQYF.

The chain combines TRBV29-1 with TRBJ2-3, with a tentative D call TRBD1 (5 bases). V lost 3 bases and J 0 bases, leaving 7 bases between the germline ends. This CDR3 spans 13 amino acids. Germline V gene lookup returns CDR1 SQVTM and CDR2 ANQGSEA. The CDR3 nucleotides are TGCAGCGTTGATCAGGGAAGCACAGATACGCAGTATTTT. Its translation is CSVDQGSTDTQYF.

The genes are TRBV29-1 and TRBJ1-2; 11 nucleotides line up with TRBD1. J gave up 0 bases and V 2 bases, and 2 bases lay outside the gene matches. Germline V gives CDR1 SQVTM, CDR2 ANQGSEA. The CDR3 is made up of 15 amino acids. CDR3 DNA: TGCAGCGTTGAAATGGGACAGGGGGCTAACTATGGCTACACCTTC. Encoded protein: CSVEMGQGANYGYTF.

The chain combines TRBV28 with TRBJ1-2, with 7 bases identical to TRBD1. V shed 6 bases and J 5 bases; nucleotides not matched to a gene: 6. CDR1 MDHEN and CDR2 SYDVKM come from the germline V gene. The CDR3 spans 13 residues. The CDR3, as DNA: TGTGCCAGCAGCTCCGGACAGGAGTATGGCTACACCTTC. It is translated as CASSSGQEYGYTF.

J is TRBJ2-7 and V is TRBV15; weak D call: TRBD2 (6 bases). V was pared by 3 bases and J by 3 bases, with 21 bases between. The CDR3 is 17 amino acids. The germline CDR1 and CDR2 sequences are LNHNV and YYDKDF (reference sequence). The CDR3 DNA reads as TGTGCCACCAGCAGTCCCTTTGTTAGTGGCGGGGACTACGAGCAGTACTTC. Translation: CATSSPFVSGGDYEQYF.

The chain uses TRBV10-3 and TRBJ2-7; D is possibly TRBD1 (7 bases). Trimming removed 4 bases at V and 3 bases at J, with 10 bases between. Germline V gives CDR1 ENHRY, CDR2 SYGVKD. CDR3 size: 13 residues. The CDR3 reads CAISGRDSYEQYF. Written as DNA, the CDR3 is TGTGCCATCAGTGGGAGGGACAGCTACGAGCAGTACTTC.

J is TRBJ2-7 and V is TRBV30, with TRBD2 matching 10 bases. After removal of 5 bases from V and 3 bases from J, the junction contained 1 base not matched to a gene. The CDR3 has 12 residues. CDR1 is GTSNPN and CDR2 is SVGIG in the germline V gene (reference sequence). CDR3 loop: CAWGTSVYEQYF. CDR3 nucleotide sequence: TGTGCCTGGGGGACTAGCGTCTACGAGCAGTACTTC.

This chain joins TRBV6-5 and TRBJ2-5, with D unresolved. Germline-derived CDR1 and CDR2 are MNHEY and SVGAGI. V dropped 11 bases and J dropped 5 bases, with 18 bases sitting between them. The CDR3 is 13 amino acids. The CDR3 DNA follows: TGTGCCGGTAAATTAATTGGTGGCGAGACCCAGTACTTC. This sequence encodes CAGKLIGGETQYF.

The chain recombines TRBV12-3 or TRBV12-4 with TRBJ2-7, with a weak D call TRBD2 (5 bases). This CDR3 spans 13 amino acids. With 6 bases removed from V and 9 bases from J, the gap between germline ends came to 18 bases. CDR3 sequence (DNA): TGTGCCAGCAGGCCCGGGCCGGTAGGGAGGCAGTACTTC. Amino acid sequence: CASRPGPVGRQYF.

This chain joins TRBV18 and TRBJ2-1; possible D gene TRBD1, 5 bases. The CDR3 covers 17 residues. V dropped 3 bases and J dropped 5 bases, with 20 bases sitting between them. CDR1 KGHSH and CDR2 LQKENI come from the germline V gene. CDR3 sequence: CASSPSQVILTNNEQFF. CDR3 in DNA: TGTGCCAGCTCACCTTCACAGGTTATCCTAACTAACAATGAGCAGTTCTTC.

V usage is TRBV18 and J usage is TRBJ2-7; 7 nucleotides line up with TRBD1. Germline V gene lookup returns CDR1 KGHSH and CDR2 LQKENI. With V trimmed by 1 base and J by 2 bases, 5 bases remained unmatched. The CDR3 totals 15 residues. The CDR3 nucleotides read TGTGCCAGCTCACCACGGCCGGGACAGACCTACGAGCAGTACTTC. Protein: CASSPRPGQTYEQYF. Using reference TRBV18 and TRBJ2-7 for the parts outside the CDR3, the full variable domain is NAGVMQNPRHLVRRRGQEARLRCSPMKGHSHVYWYRQLPEEGLKFMVYLQKENIIDESGMPKERFSAEFPKEGPSILRIQQVVRGDSAAYFCASSPRPGQTYEQYFGPGTRLTVT.

The chain uses TRBV19 and TRBJ2-2; 7 bases align to TRBD2. Germline V gene lookup returns CDR1 LNHDA and CDR2 SQIVND (reference sequence). CDR3 length: 17 amino acids. The ends lost 5 bases at V and 5 bases at J; junction bases unmatched: 14. For the CDR3, the DNA is TGTGCCAGTAGTCCCGCGGGAGAACCACTCGTGACCGGGGAGCTGTTTTTT. Its translation: CASSPAGEPLVTGELFF.

In DNA, the CDR3 is TGTGCCAGCAGTAACCCTCAACTAGCGGCGACCATCTTTTACGAGCAGTACTTC. Its protein product is CASSNPQLAATIFYEQYF. The chain recombines TRBV6-2 or TRBV6-3 with TRBJ2-7, with 8 nucleotides matching TRBD2. CDR1 is MNHEY, CDR2 SVGEGT, per germline. This CDR3 is built from 18 residues. V was clipped by 5 bases and J by 4 bases; unmatched bases: 19.

This rearrangement joins TRBV3-1 (or the pseudogene TRBV3-2) to TRBJ2-7; perhaps TRBD1 as D (6 bases). CDR3 size: 14 residues. Germline CDR1 is LGHDT and CDR2 is YNNKEL (reference sequence). V dropped 1 base and J dropped 6 bases, with 13 bases sitting between them. CDR3 DNA sequence: TGTGCCAGCAGCCAAGCAACGACAGGCGGCGAGCAGTACTTC. It is translated as CASSQATTGGEQYF.

The rearrangement uses TRBV12-3 or TRBV12-4 and TRBJ2-1; a possible D gene is TRBD2 (6 bases). The V end was cut by 3 bases, the J end by 8 bases, with 11 bases between. This CDR3 has 13 amino acids. The chain's CDR3 is CASSLLGGYEQFF. The CDR3 nucleotides are TGTGCCAGCAGTTTGTTGGGAGGCTATGAGCAGTTCTTC.

The chain joins TRBV28 to TRBJ2-7, with D possibly matching TRBD1 (6 bases). The CDR3 runs 14 residues. Germline V gives CDR1 MDHEN, CDR2 SYDVKM. The V end lost 0 bases, the J end lost 6 bases, and 12 bases lay between the germline ends. The chain's CDR3 is CASSLWPDSREQYF. The CDR3 bases are TGTGCCAGCAGTTTATGGCCGGACAGCCGCGAGCAGTACTTC.

The chain recombines TRBV7-6 with TRBJ1-2, with TRBD1 matching over 11 bases. V was clipped by 5 bases and J by 2 bases; unmatched bases: 4. CDR1 SGHVS and CDR2 FNYEAQ come from the germline V gene. The CDR3 totals 15 residues. The CDR3 spells CASSEGTGGNYGYTF. The CDR3 DNA reads TGTGCCAGCAGCGAAGGGACAGGGGGGAACTATGGCTACACCTTC.

This chain links TRBV7-8 with TRBJ2-1; tentatively, D is TRBD2 (6 bases). Germline V gene sequence: CDR1 SGHVS, CDR2 FQNEAQ. This CDR3 has 17 amino acids. Trimming pared 2 bases from V and 4 bases from J, leaving 18 bases between. The CDR3 sequence is CASSLSPTGVLYNEQFF. In DNA form, the CDR3 reads TGTGCCAGCAGCTTATCCCCAACGGGAGTATTGTACAATGAGCAGTTCTTC. Full variable domain (missing parts from reference TRBV7-8 and TRBJ2-1): GAGVSQSPRYKVAKRGQDVALRCDPISGHVSLFWYQQALGQGPEFLTYFQNEAQLDKSGLPSDRFFAERPEGSVSTLKIQRTQQEDSAVYLCASSLSPTGVLYNEQFFGPGTRLTVL.

The chain carries TRBV7-3 and TRBJ2-1; 10 nucleotides align to TRBD2. With 4 bases clipped from V and 5 bases from J, the junction kept 2 bases outside the gene matches. Germline V gene data show CDR1 as SGHTA and CDR2 as FQGTGA. The CDR3 length is 14 residues. CDR3 DNA: TGTGCCAGCAGCTCCGGACTAGCGGACAATGAGCAGTTCTTC. Translating it yields CASSSGLADNEQFF. The full variable domain, rest sourced from reference TRBV7-3 and TRBJ2-1, is GAGVSQTPSNKVTEKGKYVELRCDPISGHTALYWYRQSLGQGPEFLIYFQGTGAADDSGLPNDRFFAVRPEGSVSTLKIQRTERGDSAVYLCASSSGLADNEQFFGPGTRLTVL.

The V gene is TRBV3-1 (or the pseudogene TRBV3-2), the J gene TRBJ2-5; 13 nucleotides agree with TRBD2. This CDR3 contains 16 residues. Germline values: CDR1 LGHDT, CDR2 YNNKEL (reference sequence). J lost 3 bases, V lost 4 bases, and 5 bases had no gene match. CDR3 sequence (DNA): TGTGCCAGCAGCCTACACGGACTAGCGGGGGAAGAGACCCAGTACTTC. Encoded protein: CASSLHGLAGEETQYF.

The chain couples TRBV9 to TRBJ2-7, with no clear D. The CDR3 extends over 15 amino acids. CDR1 is SGDLS, CDR2 YYNGEE, per germline. V was trimmed by 0 bases and J by 2 bases, leaving 12 bases between them. CDR3 residues: CASSVGEQVAYEQYF. The CDR3 nucleotides read TGTGCCAGCAGCGTAGGAGAGCAGGTGGCCTACGAGCAGTACTTC. Supplemented by reference TRBV9 and TRBJ2-7, the full variable domain reads DSGVTQTPKHLITATGQRVTLRCSPRSGDLSVYWYQQSLDQGLQFLIQYYNGEERAKGNILERFSAQQFPDLHSELNLSSLELGDSALYFCASSVGEQVAYEQYFGPGTRLTVT.

The chain recombines TRBV19 with TRBJ1-2, with D maybe TRBD1 (5 bases). The CDR3 spans 12 residues. Trimming took off 3 bases at V and 10 bases at J, with 12 bases between the two ends. Germline V gene lookup returns CDR1 LNHDA and CDR2 SQIVND (reference sequence). In DNA form, the CDR3 reads TGTGCCAGTAGTATCCCCCGGGACTTCTACACCTTC. Translated: CASSIPRDFYTF.

This chain uses TRBV5-6 with TRBJ2-5; 13 bases are a match to TRBD2. The CDR3 length is 16 residues. Germline V lookup: CDR1 SGHDT, CDR2 YYEEEE. After removal of 4 bases from V and 2 bases from J, the junction contained 5 bases not matched to a gene. The CDR3 sequence: CASSKGLAGLQETQYF. CDR3 DNA: TGTGCCAGCAGCAAGGGACTAGCGGGGCTTCAAGAGACCCAGTACTTC.

This clone has a single count. The chain joins TRBV9 to TRBJ1-5, with a weak D call TRBD1 (6 bases). Germline V CDR1 and CDR2: SGDLS, YYNGEE. The CDR3 totals 15 residues. V lost 0 bases to trimming and J lost 5 bases, with 12 bases between them. For the CDR3, the DNA is TGTGCCAGCAGCGTAGGAGGACAGAAGGATCAGCCCCAGCATTTT. Translation gives CASSVGGQKDQPQHF. Using reference TRBV9 and TRBJ1-5 for the parts outside the CDR3, the full variable domain is DSGVTQTPKHLITATGQRVTLRCSPRSGDLSVYWYQQSLDQGLQFLIQYYNGEERAKGNILERFSAQQFPDLHSELNLSSLELGDSALYFCASSVGGQKDQPQHFGDGTRLSIL.